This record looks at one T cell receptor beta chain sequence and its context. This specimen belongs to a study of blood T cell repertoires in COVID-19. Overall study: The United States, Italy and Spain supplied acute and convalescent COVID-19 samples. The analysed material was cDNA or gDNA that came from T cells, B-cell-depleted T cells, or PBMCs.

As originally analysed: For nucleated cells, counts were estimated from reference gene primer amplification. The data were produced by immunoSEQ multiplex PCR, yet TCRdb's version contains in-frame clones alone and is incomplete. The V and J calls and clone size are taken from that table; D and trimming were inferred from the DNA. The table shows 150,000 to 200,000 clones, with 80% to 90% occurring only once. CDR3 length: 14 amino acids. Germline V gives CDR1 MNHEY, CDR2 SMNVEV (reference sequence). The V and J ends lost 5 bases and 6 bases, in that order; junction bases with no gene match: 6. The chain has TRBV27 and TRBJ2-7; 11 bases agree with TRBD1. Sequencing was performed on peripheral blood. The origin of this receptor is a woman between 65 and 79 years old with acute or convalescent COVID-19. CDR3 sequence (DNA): TGTGCCAGCAGTCCCCGGGACAGGGGGGGCGAGCAGTACTTC. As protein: CASSPRDRGGEQYF.